The rows below give T cell receptor beta chains drawn from one sample of a study of neurological immune-mediated disorders. TCRdb itself ran the 5' RACE reads through MiXCR, one entry per CDR3 protein. The sample gives about 70,000 distinct CDR3 sequences, approximately 3.3% of which show up once; 4.5% to 6.5% is in the top ten. Input material: PBMCs. These receptors were taken from a woman in her forties or fifties with multiple sclerosis. Both conserved end residues are part of each CDR3. A D gene is named only where the DNA matches it firmly. The size entry is marked missing in some rows and otherwise reads once, few, many or a size class.

J gene	clone size	D gene	V gene	CDR3 protein	CDR3 DNA
TRBJ2-3	many	-	TRBV10-3	CAISDRGIPPSFTDTQYF	TGTGCCATCAGTGATCGGGGGATTCCTCCTTCTTTCACAGATACGCAGTATTTT
TRBJ2-7	-	-	TRBV5-1	CASSDPGKDSYEQYF	TGCGCCAGCAGCGATCCGGGAAAGGACTCCTACGAGCAGTACTTC
TRBJ2-1	many	TRBD2	TRBV7-2	CASSKEVAGAYNEQFF	TGTGCCAGCAGCAAGGAAGTAGCGGGAGCCTACAATGAGCAGTTCTTC
TRBJ2-3	many	-	TRBV20-1	CSALGGDTQYF	TGCAGTGCCCTTGGGGGGGATACGCAGTATTTT
TRBJ1-1	many	TRBD1	TRBV7-9	CASSLKTGMATEAFF	TGTGCCAGCAGCTTGAAGACAGGGATGGCCACTGAAGCTTTCTTT
TRBJ1-2	many	-	TRBV7-2	CASSDSTGTNLGYTF	TGTGCCAGCAGCGACTCCACCGGGACAAATCTTGGCTACACCTTC
TRBJ2-4	-	-	TRBV28	CASREGIAKNIQYF	TGTGCCAGCAGGGAGGGGATAGCCAAAAACATTCAGTACTTC
TRBJ2-6	many	-	TRBV7-9	CASNPSDLTQPGANVLTF	TGTGCCAGCAACCCCTCGGACCTTACCCAACCTGGGGCCAACGTCCTGACTTTC
TRBJ2-1	few	-	TRBV12-3/TRBV12-4	CASSLLRVRNEQFF	TGTGCCAGCAGTTTGCTCCGGGTACGGAATGAGCAGTTCTTC
TRBJ1-1	many	-	TRBV7-9	CASSSYTGKAFF	TGTGCCAGCAGCTCCTACACAGGGAAAGCTTTCTTT
TRBJ2-1	many	TRBD2	TRBV7-2	CASSRTSGVMGNEQFF	TGTGCCAGCAGCAGGACTAGCGGGGTGATGGGCAATGAGCAGTTCTTC
TRBJ2-1	-	TRBD2	TRBV20-1	CSAHLAGRYNEKFF	TGCAGTGCTCACCTAGCGGGAAGGTACAATGAGAAGTTCTTC
TRBJ2-1	many	-	TRBV10-3	CAISEFTNEQFF	TGTGCCATCAGTGAGTTCACCAATGAGCAGTTCTTC
TRBJ2-5	many	TRBD2	TRBV6-2/TRBV6-3	CASSSVPGLAAETQYF	TGTGCCAGCAGTTCGGTCCCGGGACTAGCAGCGGAGACCCAGTACTTC
TRBJ2-3	many	-	TRBV20-1	CSVSSRADTQYF	TGCAGTGTCAGTAGCAGGGCAGATACGCAGTATTTT
TRBJ2-7	many	-	TRBV29-1	CSPGTSPTSYEQYF	TGCAGCCCGGGGACGTCCCCCACGTCCTACGAGCAGTACTTC
TRBJ1-3	many	-	TRBV20-1	CSAAHTVSSGNTIYF	TGCAGTGCTGCGCATACAGTGTCCTCTGGAAACACCATATATTTT
TRBJ2-7	many	TRBD1	TRBV5-1	CASRNRGDSYEQYF	TGCGCCAGCAGAAACAGGGGTGACTCCTACGAGCAGTACTTC
TRBJ2-3	many	-	TRBV20-1	CSANRGQGDTQYF	TGCAGTGCGAACCGGGGTCAAGGAGATACGCAGTATTTT
TRBJ1-1	many	TRBD1	TRBV29-1	CSVGVGGWGTEAFF	TGCAGCGTTGGGGTAGGGGGCTGGGGCACTGAAGCTTTCTTT
TRBJ2-1	many	TRBD2	TRBV12-3/TRBV12-4	CASRGGSSYNEQFF	TGTGCCAGCAGGGGGGGGAGCTCCTACAATGAGCAGTTCTTC
TRBJ2-5	many	TRBD2	TRBV20-1	CSARDRLAGETQYF	TGCAGTGCTAGAGATAGACTAGCGGGAGAGACCCAGTACTTC
TRBJ2-6	many	TRBD1	TRBV6-5	CASSYRDSFSGANVLTF	TGTGCCAGCAGTTATAGGGACAGTTTCTCTGGGGCCAACGTCCTGACTTTC
TRBJ2-3	few	TRBD2	TRBV20-1	CSARERLADSTDTQYF	TGCAGTGCTAGAGAGAGGCTAGCGGATAGCACAGATACGCAGTATTTT
TRBJ1-5	many	TRBD1	TRBV5-6	CASSPGGGRQPQHF	TGTGCCAGCAGCCCAGGGGGCGGTCGTCAGCCCCAGCATTTT
TRBJ2-7	many	TRBD1	TRBV5-1	CASSLGPGQGVYEQYF	TGCGCCAGCAGCTTGGGACCGGGACAGGGAGTCTACGAGCAGTACTTC
TRBJ2-5	many	TRBD2	TRBV12-3/TRBV12-4	CASRREGQGQETQYF	TGTGCCAGCCGGAGGGAGGGGCAGGGCCAAGAGACCCAGTACTTC
TRBJ2-5	many	TRBD2	TRBV5-1	CASSPAGDTTQYF	TGCGCCAGCAGCCCGGCGGGAGATACGACCCAGTACTTC
TRBJ2-3	many	-	TRBV29-1	CSVLAGADTQYF	TGCAGCGTCCTAGCAGGGGCGGATACGCAGTATTTT
TRBJ2-7	many	TRBD2	TRBV5-1	CASSTTSGALYEQYF	TGCGCCAGCAGCACGACTAGCGGGGCACTTTACGAGCAGTACTTC
TRBJ2-1	many	TRBD2	TRBV5-1	CASTPALAGGAEQFF	TGCGCCAGCACCCCGGCCTTGGCGGGGGGGGCTGAGCAGTTCTTC
TRBJ2-3	many	TRBD2	TRBV12-5	CASGLVFGLATDTQYF	TGTGCTAGTGGTTTGGTCTTCGGACTAGCAACAGATACGCAGTATTTT
TRBJ2-7	many	TRBD1	TRBV5-1	CASSLTTGGYEQYF	TGCGCCAGCAGCTTGACTACAGGGGGTTACGAGCAGTACTTC
TRBJ1-5	many	TRBD1	TRBV6-2/TRBV6-3	CASSPGTGGWQPQHF	TGTGCCAGCAGCCCCGGGACAGGGGGTTGGCAGCCCCAGCATTTT
TRBJ1-1	many	-	TRBV7-8	CASSFSGVRMNTEAFF	TGTGCCAGCAGCTTCTCAGGGGTAAGGATGAACACTGAAGCTTTCTTT
TRBJ2-1	many	TRBD2	TRBV20-1	CSARNLLAGGFSSYNEQFF	TGCAGTGCTAGAAACTTACTAGCGGGAGGGTTCAGCTCCTACAATGAGCAGTTCTTC
TRBJ2-6	many	-	TRBV20-1	CSAGEHRRSIISGANVLTF	TGCAGTGCTGGAGAGCACAGGAGGTCCATAATCTCTGGGGCCAACGTCCTGACTTTC
TRBJ1-1	many	-	TRBV15	CATSRDRRAAEAFF	TGTGCCACCAGCAGAGATCGGAGGGCGGCTGAAGCTTTCTTT
TRBJ2-6	many	-	TRBV7-9	CASSLGWGANVLTF	TGTGCCAGCAGCTTGGGTTGGGGGGCCAACGTCCTGACTTTC
TRBJ2-3	many	TRBD2	TRBV20-1	CSATLAGYTDTQYF	TGCAGTGCTACCCTAGCGGGTTACACAGATACGCAGTATTTT
TRBJ1-2	many	-	TRBV11-2	CASSPVGQGYGYTF	TGTGCCAGCAGCCCCGTGGGGCAGGGCTATGGCTACACCTTC
TRBJ2-3	few	TRBD2	TRBV20-1	CSARRSSSGRDWDTQYF	TGCAGTGCTAGACGCTCCTCTAGCGGGAGGGACTGGGATACGCAGTATTTT
TRBJ1-2	many	-	TRBV12-3/TRBV12-4	CASRSRVFGYTF	TGTGCCAGCAGATCCAGGGTCTTCGGCTACACCTTC
TRBJ2-3	many	-	TRBV29-1	CSVGGPSSSSTDTQYF	TGCAGCGTTGGGGGTCCGAGCTCCTCCAGCACAGATACGCAGTATTTT
TRBJ2-6	many	-	TRBV5-1	CASSPLGGGSSGANVLTF	TGCGCCAGCAGCCCCCTGGGCGGGGGCAGCTCTGGGGCCAACGTCCTGACTTTC